The 31 T cell receptor beta chains in this list originate from one sample, sequenced in a study of blood T cell repertoires in COVID-19. Measured with immunoSEQ multiplex PCR; TCRdb has only the in-frame clones, and not every one. This table holds around 270,000 clones, about nine tenths found once. Specimen: peripheral blood. Receptors originate from a man in his forties who had recovered from COVID-19.

This rearrangement joins TRBV30 to TRBJ2-3; possible D gene TRBD1, 6 bases. The CDR3 loop spans 15 amino acids. CDR1 and CDR2 (germline): GTSNPN, SVGIG (reference sequence). Trimming removed 4 bases from V and 0 bases from J, with 14 bases in between. CDR3 sequence (DNA): TGTGCCTGGATTAGGGGGAATCCTAGCACAGATACGCAGTATTTT. This translates into CAWIRGNPSTDTQYF. Full variable domain (missing parts from reference TRBV30 and TRBJ2-3): SQTIHQWPATLVQPVGSPLSLECTVEGTSNPNLYWYRQAAGRGLQLLFYSVGIGQISSEVPQNLSASRPQDRQFILSSKKLLLSDSGFYLCAWIRGNPSTDTQYFGPGTRLTVL.

The chain uses TRBV5-8 and TRBJ1-1, with 7 bases lining up with TRBD1. Germline V gene data show CDR1 as SGHTS and CDR2 as YDEGEE. Trimming took 4 bases from V and 0 from J; bases not matched to a gene: 12. The CDR3 runs to 17 residues. CDR3 loop: CASSRVQGSIMNTEAFF. CDR3 bases: TGTGCCAGCAGCCGTGTACAGGGGTCTATAATGAACACTGAAGCTTTCTTT.

A remark on this clone: A read error may account for a junction end that differs from germline. The chain uses TRBV2 and TRBJ2-4; 8 bases match TRBD1. Germline V lookup: CDR1 SNHLY, CDR2 FYNNEI. This CDR3 has 14 amino acids. In DNA, the CDR3 is TGTGCCAGCAGTGAAGCATATAGGCGGGACAGGATCACCTTC. Its translation: CASSEAYRRDRITF.

This clone was found many times. This sequence joins TRBV27 and TRBJ1-1; 7 bases agree with TRBD1. CDR1 and CDR2 (germline): MNHEY, SMNVEV (reference sequence). The CDR3 has 14 amino acids. The V segment lost 5 bases and the J segment 5 bases; nucleotides outside the gene matches: 8. The CDR3 protein is CASSLHPRGTEAFF. Written as DNA, the CDR3 is TGTGCCAGCAGTCTCCACCCCAGGGGGACTGAAGCTTTCTTT.

V is TRBV11-1 and J is TRBJ1-4; TRBD1 matches 9 bases. Trimming at V came to 3 bases and at J to 7 bases, leaving 6 bases not matched to a gene. The CDR3 loop spans 15 amino acids. From germline, CDR1 is SGHAT and CDR2 FQDESV (reference sequence). This CDR3 reads CASSFNRGPVEKLFF. CDR3 in DNA: TGTGCCAGCAGCTTTAACAGGGGGCCGGTTGAAAAACTGTTTTTT.

The chain joins TRBV6-1 to TRBJ1-2; 7 bases map to TRBD1. With 5 bases clipped from V and 5 bases from J, the junction kept 8 bases outside the gene matches. The CDR3 extends over 14 amino acids. The germline V gene has CDR1 MNHNS and CDR2 SASEGT. CDR3 loop: CASSIAGTEYGYTF. DNA for the CDR3: TGTGCCAGCAGTATCGCCGGGACAGAGTATGGCTACACCTTC.

The chain employs TRBV7-9 and TRBJ2-7, with D maybe TRBD2 (7 bases). The CDR3 runs 17 residues. V lost 5 bases, J lost 2 bases, and 22 bases lay in between. Germline V gene lookup returns CDR1 SEHNR and CDR2 FQNEAQ (reference sequence). The CDR3 nucleotides read TGTGCCAGCAGCACCCAAGGCCGGGGGGCGAGGGCCTACGAGCAGTACTTC. It codes for CASSTQGRGARAYEQYF.

The chain carries TRBV5-1 and TRBJ1-1; D perhaps matches TRBD1 (6 bases). With 0 bases removed from V and 6 bases from J, the gap between germline ends came to 12 bases. This CDR3 is built from 14 residues. CDR1 and CDR2 from the germline V gene are SGHRS and YFSETQ. CDR3 DNA sequence: TGCGCCAGCAGCTTGGGAGGGACAAATTCTGAAGCTTTCTTT. Protein product: CASSLGGTNSEAFF.

This rearrangement joins TRBV2 to TRBJ2-1; 10 nucleotides line up with TRBD2. V shed 4 bases and J 7 bases; nucleotides not matched to a gene: 10. Germline lookup yields CDR1 SNHLY and CDR2 FYNNEI. There are 16 residues in the CDR3. CDR3 DNA sequence: TGTGCCAGCAGTGCCTTAGCTAGCGGGAGCAGAAATGAGCAGTTCTTC. This codes for CASSALASGSRNEQFF.

This clone has just one count. The rearrangement joins TRBV27 to TRBJ2-2; TRBD1 aligns across 8 bases. Germline CDR1 and CDR2: MNHEY and SMNVEV (reference sequence). CDR3 length: 15 residues. V lost 3 bases, J lost 6 bases, and 6 bases stayed unmatched. CDR3 region: CASSLRTGWAGELFF. CDR3 bases: TGTGCCAGCAGTTTGAGGACAGGGTGGGCCGGGGAGCTGTTTTTT.

The CDR3 nucleotides read TGTGCCAGCAGCTCCAGGAGGGTAGGTTCCGGCACAGATACGCAGTATTTT. Its translation: CASSSRRVGSGTDTQYF. V gene TRBV7-9 combines with J gene TRBJ2-3; TRBD2 might be the D (6 bases). The ends were cut back, 4 bases at V and 1 base at J, with 18 bases in the middle. Germline V gene data show CDR1 as SEHNR and CDR2 as FQNEAQ (reference sequence). There are 17 residues in the CDR3.

In DNA form, the CDR3 reads TGTGCCAGCAGCTCTCGGACGGGAGGGGGTTTCCAGCAGTACTTC. This translates into CASSSRTGGGFQQYF. The rearrangement uses TRBV3-1 (or the pseudogene TRBV3-2) and TRBJ2-7; 8 bases fit TRBD2. CDR3 length: 15 residues. Germline CDR1 reads LGHDT; CDR2 reads YNNKEL (reference sequence). Germline trimming cut 5 bases from V and 8 bases from J; bases unmatched to any gene: 14.

The chain uses TRBV7-8 and TRBJ2-1; 8 bases fit TRBD2. Germline V gene data show CDR1 as SGHVS and CDR2 as FQNEAQ. The ends lost 2 bases at V and 2 bases at J; junction bases unmatched: 11. This CDR3 spans 18 amino acids. The CDR3, as DNA: TGTGCCAGCAGCTTATTCGGGGGGGCAGGACTAACCTACAATGAGCAGTTCTTC. This encodes CASSLFGGAGLTYNEQFF.

The chain uses TRBV3-1 (or the pseudogene TRBV3-2) and TRBJ2-5, with 11 bases fitting TRBD2. The junction had 17 bases not matched to a gene; V was cut back by 1 base and J by 7 bases. This CDR3 contains 19 residues. Germline lookup yields CDR1 LGHDT and CDR2 YNNKEL (reference sequence). The CDR3 nucleotides are TGTGCCAGCAGCCAAGTTCGTTTCTTACTAGCGGGGGCCCCGGTGACCCAGTACTTC. Residues: CASSQVRFLLAGAPVTQYF.

This chain links TRBV27 with TRBJ2-7; 8 bases agree with TRBD2. Germline CDR1 is MNHEY and CDR2 is SMNVEV (reference sequence). The ends lost 4 bases at V and 1 base at J; junction bases unmatched: 9. This CDR3 is 16 amino acids long. CDR3 in amino acids: CASSSPRGGTSYEQYF. The CDR3 DNA reads TGTGCCAGCAGTTCGCCTCGGGGGGGGACTTCCTACGAGCAGTACTTC.

V usage is TRBV7-8 and J usage is TRBJ1-1; 7 bases align to TRBD1. Per germline, CDR1 SGHVS and CDR2 FQNEAQ. V shed 7 bases, J shed 7 bases, and the junction held 15 bases outside the gene matches. The CDR3 loop spans 15 amino acids. This CDR3 is CASTLTGTTFGEAFF. The DNA of the CDR3 is TGTGCCAGCACTCTGACAGGGACCACCTTTGGTGAAGCTTTCTTT.

This chain connects TRBV7-2 to TRBJ2-1, with 7 bases fitting TRBD2. V was clipped by 2 bases and J by 4 bases; unmatched bases: 5. CDR3 length equals 15 residues. In germline, CDR1 is SGHTA, CDR2 FQGNSA. DNA of the CDR3: TGTGCCAGCAGCTTAAAGCGGGAAAGATACAATGAGCAGTTCTTC. The encoded protein is CASSLKRERYNEQFF. Full variable domain (missing parts from reference TRBV7-2 and TRBJ2-1): GAGVSQSPSNKVTEKGKDVELRCDPISGHTALYWYRQSLGQGLEFLIYFQGNSAPDKSGLPSDRFSAERTGGSVSTLTIQRTQQEDSAVYLCASSLKRERYNEQFFGPGTRLTVL.

The rearrangement links TRBV7-9 to TRBJ1-4; 7 bases line up with TRBD1. CDR3 size: 15 residues. The V gene end was trimmed by 5 bases and the J gene end by 7 bases; junction bases not matched to a gene: 10. Germline V gene lookup returns CDR1 SEHNR and CDR2 FQNEAQ (reference sequence). CDR3 coding DNA: TGTGCCAGCAGCCAACCAGACAGGGAAGTTGAAAAACTGTTTTTT. Translated: CASSQPDREVEKLFF.

This clone was seen only once. V gene TRBV6-6 combines with J gene TRBJ1-3, with 7 bases aligning to TRBD1. The CDR3 length is 15 residues. V dropped 5 bases and J dropped 0; count of bases not matched to a gene: 4. Germline V CDR1 and CDR2: MNHNY, SVGAGI (reference sequence). This chain's CDR3 is CASSPGTASGNTIYF. CDR3 nucleotide sequence: TGTGCCAGCAGTCCCGGGACAGCCTCTGGAAACACCATATATTTT.

V gene TRBV5-8 combines with J gene TRBJ2-1, with 13 bases aligning to TRBD2. V dropped 1 base and J dropped 8; count of bases not matched to a gene: 9. The CDR3 length is 17 residues. Per germline, CDR1 SGHTS and CDR2 YDEGEE. CDR3 protein: CASSLRLAGGPRDEQFF. In DNA, the CDR3 is TGTGCCAGCAGCTTGAGACTAGCGGGAGGACCAAGGGATGAGCAGTTCTTC.

The chain employs TRBV2 and TRBJ2-7; 12 bases are shared with TRBD1. Germline trimming cut 6 bases from V and 3 bases from J; bases unmatched to any gene: 3. Germline V gives CDR1 SNHLY, CDR2 FYNNEI. This CDR3 comprises 14 residues. CDR3 sequence (DNA): TGTGCCAGCAGGGGACAGGGGGCAAGCTACGAGCAGTACTTC. It codes for CASRGQGASYEQYF.

In its sample, this clone was seen once. The chain recombines TRBV18 with TRBJ1-1; TRBD1 aligns across 7 bases. This CDR3 contains 12 residues. Losses at the gene ends were 4 bases for V and 5 bases for J; bases not matched to a gene: 1. In germline, CDR1 is KGHSH, CDR2 LQKENI. The DNA of the CDR3 is TGTGCCAGCTCACGACAGGGAACTGAAGCTTTCTTT. Translated, it gives CASSRQGTEAFF.

V usage is TRBV28 and J usage is TRBJ1-5; D is undetermined. Germline V lookup: CDR1 MDHEN, CDR2 SYDVKM. Trimming pared 2 bases from V and 0 bases from J, leaving 11 bases between. The CDR3 totals 16 residues. CDR3 protein: CASSLAGIHSNQPQHF. The CDR3 DNA is TGTGCCAGCAGTTTAGCGGGGATCCATAGCAATCAGCCCCAGCATTTT.

The chain links TRBV12-3 or TRBV12-4 to TRBJ2-7; the D gene is possibly TRBD2 (6 bases). The CDR3 extends over 13 amino acids. The V gene lost 5 bases and the J gene lost 9 bases, with 17 bases spanning the gap. CDR3 loop: CASSGRGRLGQYF. CDR3 sequence (DNA): TGTGCCAGCAGTGGCCGAGGGAGGCTGGGGCAGTACTTC.

This clone was counted between two and nine times. The chain links TRBV2 to TRBJ1-4; D remains unclear. Germline V gene data show CDR1 as SNHLY and CDR2 as FYNNEI. V was cut by 4 bases and J by 11 bases, with 17 bases left in between. The CDR3 has 14 residues. The CDR3 DNA sequence: TGTGCCAGCAGTGGTCAGGTTGTCCTGACCAAACTGTTTTTT. Its protein product is CASSGQVVLTKLFF.

The rearrangement uses TRBV5-4 and TRBJ1-2; 8 bases map to TRBD1. V gave up 3 bases and J gave up 3 bases; unmatched junction bases: 4. There are 14 residues in the CDR3. The V gene's germline CDR1 is SGHNT and CDR2 YYREEE (reference sequence). The CDR3 spells CASSSPQGDYGYTF. The DNA for the CDR3 is TGTGCCAGCAGCTCGCCACAGGGGGACTATGGCTACACCTTC.

J is TRBJ2-7 and V is TRBV14; D unclear. The CDR3 contains 12 residues. The germline gives CDR1 SGHDN, CDR2 FVKESK. The V end lost 2 bases, the J end lost 4 bases, and 6 bases lay between the germline ends. This CDR3 is CASSQYSYEQYF. The CDR3 coding sequence is TGTGCCAGCAGCCAATACAGTTACGAGCAGTACTTC.

J is TRBJ2-5 and V is TRBV10-2; 7 nucleotides align to TRBD2. The CDR3 has 14 amino acids. J was trimmed by 5 bases and V by 8 bases; bases with no gene match: 11. From germline, CDR1 is WSHSY and CDR2 SAAADI. CDR3 bases: TGCGCCAGCCGATCGCTAGCGGCGTGGGAGACCCAGTACTTC. Its translation: CASRSLAAWETQYF.

The chain uses TRBV9 and TRBJ2-1, with TRBD2 matching 10 bases. Germline V gene data show CDR1 as SGDLS and CDR2 as YYNGEE. V shed 0 bases, J shed 5 bases, and the junction held 2 bases outside the gene matches. This CDR3 is 15 amino acids long. Written as DNA, the CDR3 is TGTGCCAGCAGCGTAGTAGCGGGGGGCCACAATGAGCAGTTCTTC. This codes for CASSVVAGGHNEQFF.

Written as DNA, the CDR3 is TGTGCCAGCAGCTTAGGGCAGGGAAGGGAAGAGACCCAGTACTTC. This encodes CASSLGQGREETQYF. This chain links TRBV7-9 with TRBJ2-5; the D gene is possibly TRBD1 (5 bases). The CDR3 is 15 amino acids. Germline V gene sequence: CDR1 SEHNR, CDR2 FQNEAQ (reference sequence). Trimming cost V 1 base and J 3 bases, with 12 bases left between them.

This rearrangement joins TRBV19 to TRBJ2-3; 8 nucleotides agree with TRBD1. V dropped 9 bases and J dropped 0; count of bases not matched to a gene: 5. The CDR3 covers 14 residues. Germline values: CDR1 LNHDA, CDR2 SQIVND (reference sequence). The CDR3 region is CASSDRGSTDTQYF. In DNA, the CDR3 is TGTGCCAGCTCCGACAGGGGTAGCACAGATACGCAGTATTTT.